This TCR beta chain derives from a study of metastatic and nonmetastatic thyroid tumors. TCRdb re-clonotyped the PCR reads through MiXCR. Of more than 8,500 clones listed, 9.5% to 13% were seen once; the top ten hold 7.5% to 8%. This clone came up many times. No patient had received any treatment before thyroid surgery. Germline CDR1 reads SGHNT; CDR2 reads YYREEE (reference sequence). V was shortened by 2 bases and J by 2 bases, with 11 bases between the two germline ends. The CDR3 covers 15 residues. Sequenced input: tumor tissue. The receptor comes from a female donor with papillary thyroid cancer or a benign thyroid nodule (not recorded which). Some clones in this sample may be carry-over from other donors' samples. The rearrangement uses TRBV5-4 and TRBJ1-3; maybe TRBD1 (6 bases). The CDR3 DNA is TGTGCCAGCAGCTTAGGGGGGGTAGCTGGAAACACCATATATTTT. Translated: CASSLGGVAGNTIYF.